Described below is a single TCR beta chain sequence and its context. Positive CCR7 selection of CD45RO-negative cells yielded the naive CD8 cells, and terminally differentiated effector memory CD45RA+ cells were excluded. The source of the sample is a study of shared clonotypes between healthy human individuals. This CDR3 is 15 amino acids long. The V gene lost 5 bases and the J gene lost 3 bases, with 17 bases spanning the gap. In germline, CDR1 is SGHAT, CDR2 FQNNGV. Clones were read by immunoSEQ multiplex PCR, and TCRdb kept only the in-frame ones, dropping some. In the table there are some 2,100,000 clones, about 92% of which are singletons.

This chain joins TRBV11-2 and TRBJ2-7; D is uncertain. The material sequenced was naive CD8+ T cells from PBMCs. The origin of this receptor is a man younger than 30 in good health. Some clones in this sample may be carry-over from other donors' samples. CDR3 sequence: CASSLQLSRFYEQYF. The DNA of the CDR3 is TGTGCCAGCAGCCTTCAACTGAGCCGCTTCTACGAGCAGTACTTC.